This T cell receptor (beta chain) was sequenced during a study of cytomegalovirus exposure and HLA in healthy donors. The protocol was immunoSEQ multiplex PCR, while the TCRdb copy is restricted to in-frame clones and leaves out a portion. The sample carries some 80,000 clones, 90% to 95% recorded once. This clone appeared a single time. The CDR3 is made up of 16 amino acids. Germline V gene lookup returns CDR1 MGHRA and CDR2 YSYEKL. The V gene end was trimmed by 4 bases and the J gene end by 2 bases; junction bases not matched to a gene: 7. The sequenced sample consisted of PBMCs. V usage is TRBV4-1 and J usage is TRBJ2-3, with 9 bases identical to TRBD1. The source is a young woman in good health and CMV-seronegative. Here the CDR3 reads CASSPRTGANTDTQYF. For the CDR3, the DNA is TGCGCCAGCAGCCCCCGGACAGGGGCAAACACAGATACGCAGTATTTT.